This TCR beta chain was identified in a study of beta chain features in type 1 diabetes. Reverse transcribing all isolated RNA meant expressed TCRB transcripts were sequenced. Libraries were prepared by immunoSEQ multiplex PCR; TCRdb keeps only in-frame clonotypes and omits some of them. The sample shows some 150,000 clones, less than 10% of them seen only once. A sort by CD45RO/CCR7/CD25/CD127/CD95/CD27 yielded CD4+ naive, central memory, regulatory and stem cell-like memory cells. Each sorted fraction was over 95% pure. This clone has just a few counts. The target antigen is unknown. Study-wide results and caveats: The naive, central memory and Treg TCRB repertoires showed an apparent similarity that was greater among patients than among healthy donors.

Input material: central memory CD4+ T cells from blood. The source of this sequence is a woman in her thirties or forties in good health.

The CDR3 coding sequence is TGCAGCGCCGGGACAGTCAATTCACCCCTCCACTTT. Residues: CSAGTVNSPLHF. The rearrangement uses TRBV29-1 and TRBJ1-6; 7 bases fit TRBD1. CDR1 SQVTM and CDR2 ANQGSEA come from the germline V gene. Unmatched junction bases numbered 4, after V lost 7 bases and J lost 7 bases. CDR3 length: 12 residues.